This TCR beta chain derives from a study of molecular identifiers for immune sequencing clone quantification. Across the whole study: The replicate experiment used RNA from roughly 20,000 or 100,000 naive CD8 cells. This RNA was split into five aliquots, and four of them were sequenced.

With RNA at 10%, 30% or 50%, naive CD8 libraries came from roughly 18,000 to 920,000 sorted cells. Naive CD8 T cells, phenotype CD8+CD4-CCR7+CD45RA+, were sorted. This clonotype was observed a few times. An end of the junction differs from the germline gene, which may be a read error. The use of previously described methods and listed TCR primers produced the bulk TCR libraries. TCRdb re-analysed the PCR reads in MiXCR, keeping a single row per CDR3 protein. The data contain nearly 650,000 distinct CDR3 sequences, 25% of them singletons. The specimen was naive CD8+ T cells from blood, with Jurkat cell RNA spiked in. This sample's subset: FACS-sorted CD8+CD4-CCR7+CD45RA+ naive T cells. The TCR originated in a human donor in good health. Some libraries in this study had Jurkat cell RNA spiked in.

CDR3 in amino acids: CSVADSTYEQHF. CDR3 nucleotides: TGCAGCGTTGCCGACTCGACCTACGAGCAGCACTTC. This sequence joins TRBV29-1 and TRBJ2-7; D ambiguous. The CDR3 is 12 residues long. CDR1 and CDR2 from the germline V gene are SQVTM and ANQGSEA.